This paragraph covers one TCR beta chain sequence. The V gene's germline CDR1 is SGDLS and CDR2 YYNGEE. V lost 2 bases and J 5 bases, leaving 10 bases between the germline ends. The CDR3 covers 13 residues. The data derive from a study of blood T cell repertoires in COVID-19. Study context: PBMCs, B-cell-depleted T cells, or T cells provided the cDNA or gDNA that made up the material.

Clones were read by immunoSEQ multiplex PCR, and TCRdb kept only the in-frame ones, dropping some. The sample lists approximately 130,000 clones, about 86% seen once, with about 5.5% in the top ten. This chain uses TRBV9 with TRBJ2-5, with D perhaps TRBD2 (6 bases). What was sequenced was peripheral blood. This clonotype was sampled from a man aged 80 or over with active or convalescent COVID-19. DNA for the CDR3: TGTGCCAGCAGCGTGGACTACGCGGAGACCCAGTACTTC. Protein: CASSVDYAETQYF.